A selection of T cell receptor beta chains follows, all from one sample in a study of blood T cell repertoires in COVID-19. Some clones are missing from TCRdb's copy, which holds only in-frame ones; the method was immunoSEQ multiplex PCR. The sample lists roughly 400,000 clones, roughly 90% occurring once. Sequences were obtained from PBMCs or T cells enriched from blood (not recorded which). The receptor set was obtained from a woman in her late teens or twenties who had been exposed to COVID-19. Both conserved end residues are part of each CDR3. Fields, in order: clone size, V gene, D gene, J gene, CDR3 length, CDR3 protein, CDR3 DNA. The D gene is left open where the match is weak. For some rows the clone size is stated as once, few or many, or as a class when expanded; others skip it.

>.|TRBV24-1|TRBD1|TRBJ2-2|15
CATSATDREPGELFF
TGTGCCACCAGTGCCACAGACAGGGAACCCGGGGAGCTGTTTTTT
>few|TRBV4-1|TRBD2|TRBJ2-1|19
CASSQEFSGSRTYYNEQFF
TGCGCCAGCAGCCAAGAATTTAGCGGGAGCCGCACCTACTACAATGAGCAGTTCTTC
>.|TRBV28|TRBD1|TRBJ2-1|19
CASSLKGWGVGQGRNEQFF
TGTGCCAGCAGTTTAAAGGGATGGGGAGTGGGACAGGGGCGGAATGAGCAGTTCTTC
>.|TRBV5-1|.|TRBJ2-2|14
CASSLSANTGELFF
TGCGCCAGCAGCTTAAGCGCAAACACCGGGGAGCTGTTTTTT
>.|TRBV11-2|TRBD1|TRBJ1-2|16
CASSSYHGTANYGYTF
TGTGCCAGCAGCTCATACCATGGGACAGCGAACTATGGCTACACCTTC
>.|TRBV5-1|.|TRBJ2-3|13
CASSFGSTDTQYF
TGCGCCAGCAGCTTCGGGAGCACAGATACGCAGTATTTT
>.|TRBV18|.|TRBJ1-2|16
CASSPTPDSSSYGYTF
TGTGCCAGCTCACCAACCCCAGATTCTTCCTCTTATGGCTACACCTTC
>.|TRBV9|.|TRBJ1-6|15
CASSVAPQESSPLHF
TGTGCCAGCAGCGTAGCCCCACAGGAAAGTTCACCCCTCCACTTT
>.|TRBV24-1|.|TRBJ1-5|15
CATSMTGNSNQPQHF
TGTGCCACCAGCATGACCGGGAATAGCAATCAGCCCCAGCATTTT
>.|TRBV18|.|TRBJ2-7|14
CASSTGQTVYEQYF
TGTGCCAGCTCAACAGGGCAGACGGTTTACGAGCAGTACTTC
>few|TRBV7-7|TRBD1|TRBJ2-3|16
CASSTPGGGVKDTQYF
TGTGCTAGCAGCACCCCAGGGGGCGGTGTGAAAGATACGCAGTATTTT